The rows below give T cell receptor beta chains drawn from one sample of a study of vaccination effects on CD4 cells after COVID-19. Using immunoSEQ multiplex PCR, the repertoire was profiled, and TCRdb retains in-frame clones only, with some absent. The repertoire includes around 46,000 clones, roughly 65% of them detected once, and about 30% sits in the top ten. Which antigens these TCRs recognize remains unknown. The sample here was CD4+ T cells from PBMCs cultured with a peptide pool, taken before COVID-19 vaccination. The receptors derive from a human donor who had a prior SARS-CoV-2 infection. Both conserved end residues are part of each CDR3. Size values are once, few and many counts, or a class for expanded clones, and some rows have none.

V: TRBV5-1
J: TRBJ1-2
size: NA
CDR3: CASSLNGRAATNYGYTF

V: TRBV4-2
J: TRBJ1-4
size: NA
CDR3: CASSQGDREAEKLFF

V: TRBV6-5
J: TRBJ2-3
size: NA
CDR3: CASKLRGRGDTQYF

V: TRBV4-3
J: TRBJ2-7
size: NA
CDR3: CASSQRWSGDTHEQYF

V: TRBV6-5
J: TRBJ2-7
size: NA
CDR3: CASGLVAYEQYF

V: TRBV5-1
J: TRBJ1-2
size: NA
CDR3: CASSFSDRDYGYTF

V: TRBV11-3
J: TRBJ2-7
size: few
CDR3: CASSLGASSYEQYF

V: TRBV21-1
J: TRBJ2-6
size: NA
CDR3: CASSEIGTGTPSGANVLTF

V: TRBV3-1/TRBV3-2
J: TRBJ1-3
size: NA
CDR3: CASSQPGAGNTIYF

V: TRBV2
J: TRBJ2-6
size: NA
CDR3: CASTYETGANVLTF

V: TRBV7-8
J: TRBJ1-3
size: NA
CDR3: CASSPGHSGNTIYF

V: TRBV3-1/TRBV3-2
J: TRBJ2-2
size: few
CDR3: CASSQGGPGELFF

V: TRBV2
J: TRBJ2-7
size: few
CDR3: CASSEQGASYEQYF

V: TRBV6-6
J: TRBJ1-2
size: NA
CDR3: CASTAPGDGYTF

V: TRBV5-1
J: TRBJ2-1
size: NA
CDR3: CASSLTSGGDEQFF

V: TRBV30
J: TRBJ2-5
size: NA
CDR3: CAWSVAPRYWTQYF

V: TRBV5-1
J: TRBJ1-4
size: NA
CDR3: CASSLQGTTNEKLFF

V: TRBV6-2/TRBV6-3
J: TRBJ1-1
size: NA
CDR3: CASSRRATLGTEAFF

V: TRBV6-9
J: TRBJ2-1
size: once
CDR3: CASTLLEENEQFF

V: TRBV10-3
J: TRBJ2-5
size: NA
CDR3: CAIRAGTSGFETQYF

V: TRBV6-5
J: TRBJ2-7
size: NA
CDR3: CATRPGEGWYEQYF

V: TRBV5-1
J: TRBJ2-7
size: few
CDR3: CASSLLGSMVYEQYF

V: TRBV9
J: TRBJ2-3
size: NA
CDR3: CASSQRGEGTDTQYF

V: TRBV9
J: TRBJ2-2
size: few
CDR3: CASSPLGTGVTGELFF

V: TRBV11-3
J: TRBJ2-7
size: NA
CDR3: CASSLFPGPRYEQYF

V: TRBV19
J: TRBJ1-2
size: few
CDR3: CASSAGGGYTF

V: TRBV5-1
J: TRBJ1-2
size: NA
CDR3: CASSLEGHPPYGYTF

V: TRBV5-1
J: TRBJ1-2
size: few
CDR3: CASSPDTTGRDYGYTF

V: TRBV14
J: TRBJ1-1
size: NA
CDR3: CASSPRGRWLWTEAFF

V: TRBV11-2
J: TRBJ2-6
size: NA
CDR3: CASSLEFGQGRTF

V: TRBV12-5
J: TRBJ2-7
size: NA
CDR3: CASHRGAGPINIYEQYF

V: TRBV4-2
J: TRBJ2-2
size: NA
CDR3: CASSQASGGNTGELFF